One and the same sample provided the 11 T cell receptor beta chains below, sequenced in a study of human T cells and chemical hapten exposure. TCRdb redid the calling of the RACE reads with MiXCR, one entry per CDR3 protein. The sample lists about 82,000 distinct CDR3 sequences, 10% to 15% occurring once. The time point here: patch test 3, about 24 weeks after DPC sensitization. Regarding treatment: therapeutic diphenylcyclopropenone sensitization with weekly scalp DPC. The material was whole blood, obtained in connection with sensitization to the hapten diphenylcyclopropenone (DPC). These receptors were obtained from a woman in her fifties or sixties with alopecia areata. Some clones in this sample may be carry-over from other donors' samples.

This clonotype was recorded at least ten times. The chain recombines TRBV18 with TRBJ1-2; 7 nucleotides align to TRBD1. Losses at the gene ends were 2 bases for V and 3 bases for J; bases not matched to a gene: 0. CDR1 is KGHSH and CDR2 is LQKENI in the germline V gene. The CDR3 runs to 13 residues. The CDR3 sequence is CASSPGTDYGYTF. For the CDR3, the DNA is TGTGCCAGCTCACCAGGGACAGACTATGGCTACACCTTC. The complete variable domain, with remaining parts taken from reference TRBV18 and TRBJ1-2, reads NAGVMQNPRHLVRRRGQEARLRCSPMKGHSHVYWYRQLPEEGLKFMVYLQKENIIDESGMPKERFSAEFPKEGPSILRIQQVVRGDSAAYFCASSPGTDYGYTFGSGTRLTVV.

This clonotype was observed many times. The CDR3 reads CAWSAGLAATDTQYF. The CDR3 DNA reads as TGTGCCTGGAGTGCCGGACTAGCAGCCACAGATACGCAGTATTTT. This rearrangement joins TRBV30 to TRBJ2-3; 8 bases match TRBD2. This CDR3 is built from 15 residues. V shed 1 base, J shed 2 bases, and the junction held 5 bases outside the gene matches. Germline V gene sequence: CDR1 GTSNPN, CDR2 SVGIG (reference sequence). Full variable domain (remainder filled in from reference TRBV30 and TRBJ2-3): SQTIHQWPATLVQPVGSPLSLECTVEGTSNPNLYWYRQAAGRGLQLLFYSVGIGQISSEVPQNLSASRPQDRQFILSSKKLLLSDSGFYLCAWSAGLAATDTQYFGPGTRLTVL.

This chain joins TRBV12-3 or TRBV12-4 and TRBJ2-2; the D is unclear. V was cut by 6 bases and J by 9 bases, with 11 bases left in between. This CDR3 contains 12 residues. In DNA form, the CDR3 reads TGTGCCAGCAGCCCGGATCGCTGGGAGCTGTTTTTT. Translation gives CASSPDRWELFF.

This clonotype was counted between two and nine times. The chain has TRBV2 and TRBJ2-1, with 12 nucleotides matching TRBD2. CDR1 and CDR2 from the germline V gene are SNHLY and FYNNEI. With V trimmed by 6 bases and J by 9 bases, 9 bases remained unmatched. CDR3 length equals 15 residues. CDR3: CASRRLAGDIGEQFF. The CDR3, as DNA: TGTGCCAGCAGGCGACTAGCGGGAGATATTGGTGAGCAGTTCTTC.

V gene TRBV12-3 or TRBV12-4 combines with J gene TRBJ1-5, with TRBD1 matching over 8 bases. CDR3 length: 16 amino acids. Trimming at V came to 4 bases and at J to 6 bases, leaving 11 bases not matched to a gene. The CDR3 region is CASSSPRQGLIQPQHF. For the CDR3, the DNA is TGTGCCAGCAGTTCTCCTCGACAGGGGTTAATTCAGCCCCAGCATTTT.

This clonotype was seen a few times. V gene TRBV5-1 combines with J gene TRBJ2-7; D gene uncertain. The CDR3 runs to 14 residues. V was cut by 1 base and J by 0 bases, with 8 bases left in between. Germline-derived CDR1 and CDR2 are SGHRS and YFSETQ. The chain's CDR3 is CASSLNSASYEQYF. Here the CDR3 DNA reads TGCGCCAGCAGCTTGAATTCGGCCTCCTACGAGCAGTACTTC. Drawing the rest from reference TRBV5-1 and TRBJ2-7, the complete variable domain is KAGVTQTPRYLIKTRGQQVTLSCSPISGHRSVSWYQQTPGQGLQFLFEYFSETQRNKGNFPGRFSGRQFSNSRSEMNVSTLELGDSALYLCASSLNSASYEQYFGPGTRLTVT.

This clonotype was seen only a few times. V usage is TRBV3-1 and J usage is TRBJ1-1, with 7 nucleotides matching TRBD1. The CDR3 contains 15 residues. With V trimmed by 4 bases and J by 0 bases, 5 bases remained unmatched. CDR1 LGHDT and CDR2 YNNKEL come from the germline V gene (reference sequence). The CDR3 protein is CASSLTGQLNTEAFF. CDR3 bases: TGTGCCAGCAGCCTTACGGGACAGCTGAACACTGAAGCTTTCTTT. Full variable domain (outside the CDR3, taken from reference TRBV3-1 and TRBJ1-1): DTAVSQTPKYLVTQMGNDKSIKCEQNLGHDTMYWYKQDSKKFLKIMFSYNNKELIINETVPNRFSPKSPDKAHLNLHINSLELGDSAVYFCASSLTGQLNTEAFFGQGTRLTVV.

At least ten counts were recorded for this clonotype. The chain employs TRBV6-6 and TRBJ2-7, with a tentative D call TRBD2 (6 bases). Germline CDR1 reads MNHNY; CDR2 reads SVGAGI (reference sequence). V was trimmed by 5 bases and J by 0 bases, leaving 14 bases between them. The CDR3 contains 15 residues. The CDR3 coding sequence is TGTGCCAGCAGTACGGGGACTCTATTCTCCTACGAGCAGTACTTC. Its protein product is CASSTGTLFSYEQYF.

This clonotype has ten or more counts. The chain links TRBV6-4 to TRBJ2-2; 7 nucleotides align to TRBD1. The CDR3 extends over 17 amino acids. Looked up from germline, CDR1 is MRHNA and CDR2 is SNTAGT. V shed 5 bases, J shed 4 bases, and the junction held 13 bases outside the gene matches. The CDR3 region has the DNA TGTGCCAGCAGTCAAGTATTGACAGGGTTTGGCACCGGGGAGCTGTTTTTT. It specifies CASSQVLTGFGTGELFF.

The chain has TRBV15 and TRBJ2-3; 7 bases fit TRBD2. The V segment lost 3 bases and the J segment 0 bases; nucleotides outside the gene matches: 6. The germline CDR1 and CDR2 sequences are LNHNV and YYDKDF (reference sequence). This CDR3 has 16 amino acids. In DNA, the CDR3 is TGTGCCACCAGCAGCATCACTAGCGTTAGCACAGATACGCAGTATTTT. This codes for CATSSITSVSTDTQYF. Together with reference TRBV15 and TRBJ2-3, the CDR3 gives the full variable domain: DAMVIQNPRYQVTQFGKPVTLSCSQTLNHNVMYWYQQKSSQAPKLLFHYYDKDFNNEADTPDNFQSRRPNTSFCFLDIRSPGLGDTAMYLCATSSITSVSTDTQYFGPGTRLTVL.

This clonotype was seen a few times. V and J are TRBV5-4 and TRBJ1-1, with D unresolved. Trimming pared 0 bases from V and 0 bases from J, leaving 9 bases between. Germline CDR1 and CDR2: SGHNT and YYREEE (reference sequence). The CDR3 has 15 residues. The chain's CDR3 is CASSLVGTLNTEAFF. CDR3 DNA: TGTGCCAGCAGCTTGGTTGGTACCCTGAACACTGAAGCTTTCTTT.